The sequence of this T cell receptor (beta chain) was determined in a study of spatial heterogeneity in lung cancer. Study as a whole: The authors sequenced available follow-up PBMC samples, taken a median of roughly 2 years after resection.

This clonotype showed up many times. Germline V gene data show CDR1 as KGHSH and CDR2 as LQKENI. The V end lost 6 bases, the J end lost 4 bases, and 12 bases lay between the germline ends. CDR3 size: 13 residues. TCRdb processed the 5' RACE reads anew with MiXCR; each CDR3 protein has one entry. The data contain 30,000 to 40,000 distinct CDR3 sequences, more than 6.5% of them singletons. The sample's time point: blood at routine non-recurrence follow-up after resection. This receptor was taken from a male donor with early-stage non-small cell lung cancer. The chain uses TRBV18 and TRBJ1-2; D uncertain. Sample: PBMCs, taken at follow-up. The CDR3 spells CASSQSSPYGYTF. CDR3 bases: TGTGCCAGCTCTCAATCATCCCCCTATGGCTACACCTTC.